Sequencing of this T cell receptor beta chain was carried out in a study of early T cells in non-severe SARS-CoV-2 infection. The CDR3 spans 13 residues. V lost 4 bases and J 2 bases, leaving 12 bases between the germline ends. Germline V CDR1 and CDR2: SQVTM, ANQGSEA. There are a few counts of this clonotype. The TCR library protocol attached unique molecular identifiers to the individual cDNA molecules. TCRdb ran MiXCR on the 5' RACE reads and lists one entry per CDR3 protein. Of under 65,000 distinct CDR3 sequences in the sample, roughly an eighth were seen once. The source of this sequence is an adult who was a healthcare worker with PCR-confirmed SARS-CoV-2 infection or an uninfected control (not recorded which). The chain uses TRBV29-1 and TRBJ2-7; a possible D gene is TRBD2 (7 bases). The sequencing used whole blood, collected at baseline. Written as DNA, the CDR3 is TGCAGCGTTGTAGGGGGGGAGGCCTACGAGCAGTACTTC. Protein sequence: CSVVGGEAYEQYF.